This T cell receptor (beta chain) appears in the sequencing data of a study of blood T cell repertoires in COVID-19. Study-wide background: The samples span acute and convalescent COVID-19 from the United States, Italy and Spain. T cells, B-cell-depleted T cells, or PBMCs supplied cDNA or gDNA.

Germline assignment: CDR1 LNHDA and CDR2 SQIVND (reference sequence). The CDR3 sequence is 17 residues long. V was trimmed by 4 bases and J by 2 bases, leaving 18 bases between them. Original analysis: Reference gene primers were amplified, and this amplification served to estimate nucleated cell counts. Here immunoSEQ multiplex PCR was the method, and the copy in TCRdb shows in-frame clones only, minus some. That table gives V, J and clone size, and the DNA gave D and trimming. This sample has some 200,000 clones; about nine tenths occur once, and the top ten carry 4.5% to 7.5%. The clonotype was recovered from a man at least 80 years old with acute or convalescent COVID-19. Sequencing used peripheral blood. V gene TRBV19 combines with J gene TRBJ1-5; D may be TRBD1 (5 bases). CDR3 nucleotides: TGTGCCAGTAGTACGCCTCAGGGTCCGCGCGGCAATCAGCCCCAGCATTTT. Protein product: CASSTPQGPRGNQPQHF. Combining the CDR3 with reference TRBV19 and TRBJ1-5 gives the whole variable domain DGGITQSPKYLFRKEGQNVTLSCEQNLNHDAMYWYRQDPGQGLRLIYYSQIVNDFQKGDIAEGYSVSREKKESFPLTVTSAQKNPTAFYLCASSTPQGPRGNQPQHFGDGTRLSIL.